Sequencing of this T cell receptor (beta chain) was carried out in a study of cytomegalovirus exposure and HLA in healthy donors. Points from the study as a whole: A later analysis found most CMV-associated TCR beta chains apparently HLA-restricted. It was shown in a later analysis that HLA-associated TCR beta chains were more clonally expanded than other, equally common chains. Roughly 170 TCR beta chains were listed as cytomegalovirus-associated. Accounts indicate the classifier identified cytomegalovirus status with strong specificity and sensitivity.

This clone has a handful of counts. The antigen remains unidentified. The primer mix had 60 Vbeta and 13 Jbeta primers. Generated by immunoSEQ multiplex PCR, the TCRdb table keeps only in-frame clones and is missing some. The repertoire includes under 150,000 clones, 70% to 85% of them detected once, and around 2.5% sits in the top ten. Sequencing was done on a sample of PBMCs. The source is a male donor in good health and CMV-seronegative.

CDR3 nucleotides: TGTGCCAGCAGTTGGGGGACAGTCTATAATTCACCCCTCCACTTT. It encodes CASSWGTVYNSPLHF. The rearrangement uses TRBV6-5 and TRBJ1-6, with 7 bases lining up with TRBD1. Per germline, CDR1 MNHEY and CDR2 SVGAGI. The CDR3 extends over 15 amino acids. The junction had 3 bases not matched to a gene; V was cut back by 4 bases and J by 3 bases.